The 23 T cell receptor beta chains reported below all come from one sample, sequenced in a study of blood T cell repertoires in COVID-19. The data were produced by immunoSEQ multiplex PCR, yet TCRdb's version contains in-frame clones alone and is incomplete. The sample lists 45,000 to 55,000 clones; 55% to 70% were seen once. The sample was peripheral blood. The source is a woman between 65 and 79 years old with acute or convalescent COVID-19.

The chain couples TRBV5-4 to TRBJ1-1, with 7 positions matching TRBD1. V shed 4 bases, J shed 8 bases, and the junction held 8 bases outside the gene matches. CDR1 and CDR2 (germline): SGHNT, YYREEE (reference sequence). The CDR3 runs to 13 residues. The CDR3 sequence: CASSTGQFPEAFF. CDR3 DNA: TGTGCCAGCAGCACGGGACAGTTCCCAGAAGCTTTCTTT.

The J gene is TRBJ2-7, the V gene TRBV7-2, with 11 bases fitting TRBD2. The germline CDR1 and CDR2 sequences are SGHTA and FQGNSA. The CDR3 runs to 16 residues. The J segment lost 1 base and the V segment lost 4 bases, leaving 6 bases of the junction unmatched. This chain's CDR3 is CASSSSGTSGSYEQYF. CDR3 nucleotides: TGTGCCAGCAGCTCGTCCGGGACTAGCGGTTCCTACGAGCAGTACTTC.

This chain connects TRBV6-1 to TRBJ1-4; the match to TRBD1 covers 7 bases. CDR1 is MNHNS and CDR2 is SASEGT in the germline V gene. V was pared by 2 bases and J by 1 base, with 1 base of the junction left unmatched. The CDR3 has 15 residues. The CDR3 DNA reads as TGTGCCAGCAGTGAATACAGGGGAACTAATGAAAAACTGTTTTTT. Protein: CASSEYRGTNEKLFF.

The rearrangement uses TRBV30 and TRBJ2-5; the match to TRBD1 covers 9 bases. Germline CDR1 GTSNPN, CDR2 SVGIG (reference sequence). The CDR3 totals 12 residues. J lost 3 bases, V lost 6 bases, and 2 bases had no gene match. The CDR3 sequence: CACWDREETQYF. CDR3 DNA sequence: TGTGCCTGCTGGGACAGGGAAGAGACCCAGTACTTC.

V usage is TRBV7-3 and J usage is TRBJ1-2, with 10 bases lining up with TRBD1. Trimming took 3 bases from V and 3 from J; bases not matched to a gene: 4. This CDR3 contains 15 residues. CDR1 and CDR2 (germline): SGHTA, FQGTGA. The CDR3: CASSLTGTGDYGYTF. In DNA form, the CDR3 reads TGTGCCAGCAGCTTGACCGGGACAGGGGACTATGGCTACACCTTC.

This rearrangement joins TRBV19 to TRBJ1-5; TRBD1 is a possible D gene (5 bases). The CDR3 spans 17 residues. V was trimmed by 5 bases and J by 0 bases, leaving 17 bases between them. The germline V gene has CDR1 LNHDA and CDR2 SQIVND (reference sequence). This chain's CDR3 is CASSRTMGPYSNQPQHF. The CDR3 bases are TGTGCCAGTAGTCGCACCATGGGGCCCTATAGCAATCAGCCCCAGCATTTT.

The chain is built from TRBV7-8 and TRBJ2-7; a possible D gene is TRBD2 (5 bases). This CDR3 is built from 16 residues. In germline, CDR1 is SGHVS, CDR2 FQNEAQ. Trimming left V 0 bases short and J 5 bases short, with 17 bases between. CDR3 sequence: CASSLAVRARKDEQYF. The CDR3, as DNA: TGTGCCAGCAGCTTAGCGGTGCGGGCAAGGAAGGACGAGCAGTACTTC.

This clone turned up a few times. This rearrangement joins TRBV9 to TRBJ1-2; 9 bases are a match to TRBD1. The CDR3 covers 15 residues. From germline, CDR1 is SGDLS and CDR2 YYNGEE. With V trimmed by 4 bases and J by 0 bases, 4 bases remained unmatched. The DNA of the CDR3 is TGTGCCAGCAGCAAACAGGGGGCCGCTAACTATGGCTACACCTTC. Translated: CASSKQGAANYGYTF. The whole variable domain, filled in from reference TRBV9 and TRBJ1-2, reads DSGVTQTPKHLITATGQRVTLRCSPRSGDLSVYWYQQSLDQGLQFLIQYYNGEERAKGNILERFSAQQFPDLHSELNLSSLELGDSALYFCASSKQGAANYGYTFGSGTRLTVV.

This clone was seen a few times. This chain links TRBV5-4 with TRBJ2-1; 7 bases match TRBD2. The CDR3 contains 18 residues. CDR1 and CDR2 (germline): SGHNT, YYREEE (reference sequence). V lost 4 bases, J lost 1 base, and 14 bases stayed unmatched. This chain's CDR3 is CASSGPQSGKGSYNEQFF. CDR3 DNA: TGTGCCAGCAGCGGCCCCCAAAGCGGGAAAGGATCCTACAATGAGCAGTTCTTC.

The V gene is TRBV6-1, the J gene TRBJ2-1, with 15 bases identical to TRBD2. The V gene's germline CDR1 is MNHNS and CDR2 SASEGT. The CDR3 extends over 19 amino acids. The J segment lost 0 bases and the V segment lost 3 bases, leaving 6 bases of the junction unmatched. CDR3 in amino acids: CASSEAGTSGGSSYNEQFF. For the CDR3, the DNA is TGTGCCAGCAGTGAGGCGGGGACTAGCGGGGGGAGCTCCTACAATGAGCAGTTCTTC.

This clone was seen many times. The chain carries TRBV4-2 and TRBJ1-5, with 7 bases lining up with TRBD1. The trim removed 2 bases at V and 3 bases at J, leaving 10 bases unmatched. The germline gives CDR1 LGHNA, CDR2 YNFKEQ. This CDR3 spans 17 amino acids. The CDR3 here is CASSQRYGTATNQPQHF. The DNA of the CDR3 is TGTGCCAGCAGCCAACGGTACGGGACAGCTACCAATCAGCCCCAGCATTTT.

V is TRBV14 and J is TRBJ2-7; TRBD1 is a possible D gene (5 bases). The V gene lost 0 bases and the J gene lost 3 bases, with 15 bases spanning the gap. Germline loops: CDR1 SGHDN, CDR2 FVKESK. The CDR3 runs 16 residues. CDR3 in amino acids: CASSQDSSRQGYEQYF. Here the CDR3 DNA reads TGTGCCAGCAGCCAAGATAGTAGTAGGCAGGGCTACGAGCAGTACTTC.

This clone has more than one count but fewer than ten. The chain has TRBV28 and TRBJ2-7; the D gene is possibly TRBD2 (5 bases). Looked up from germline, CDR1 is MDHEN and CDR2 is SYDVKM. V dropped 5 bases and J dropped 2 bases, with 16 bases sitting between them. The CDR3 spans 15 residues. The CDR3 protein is CASSPHGGETYEQYF. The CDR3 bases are TGTGCCAGCAGTCCCCATGGTGGGGAGACCTACGAGCAGTACTTC.

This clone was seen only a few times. CDR3 nucleotides: TGTGCCAGCAGACAGACGGGATCCTACGAGCAGTACTTC. It is translated as CASRQTGSYEQYF. This rearrangement joins TRBV6-5 to TRBJ2-7; D is possibly TRBD2 (5 bases). Germline CDR1 is MNHEY and CDR2 is SVGAGI. CDR3 size: 13 residues. V lost 6 bases to trimming and J lost 1 base, with 10 bases between them.

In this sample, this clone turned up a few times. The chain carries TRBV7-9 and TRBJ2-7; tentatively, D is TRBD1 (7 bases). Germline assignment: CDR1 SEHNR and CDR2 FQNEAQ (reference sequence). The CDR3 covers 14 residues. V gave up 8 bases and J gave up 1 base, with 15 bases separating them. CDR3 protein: CASLRDSGSYEQYF. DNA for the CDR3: TGTGCCAGCCTACGGGACAGCGGGTCCTACGAGCAGTACTTC.

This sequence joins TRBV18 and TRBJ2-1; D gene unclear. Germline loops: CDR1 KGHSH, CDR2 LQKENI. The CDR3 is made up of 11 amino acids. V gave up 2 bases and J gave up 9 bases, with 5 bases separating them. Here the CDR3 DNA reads TGTGCCAGCTCACCAGAGTTTGAGCAGTTCTTC. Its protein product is CASSPEFEQFF.

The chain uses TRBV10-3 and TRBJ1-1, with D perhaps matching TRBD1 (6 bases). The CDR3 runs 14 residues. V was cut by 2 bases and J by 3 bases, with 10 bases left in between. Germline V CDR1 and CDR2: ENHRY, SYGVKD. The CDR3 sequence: CAISEMGADTEAFF. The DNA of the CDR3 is TGTGCCATCAGTGAGATGGGGGCCGACACTGAAGCTTTCTTT.

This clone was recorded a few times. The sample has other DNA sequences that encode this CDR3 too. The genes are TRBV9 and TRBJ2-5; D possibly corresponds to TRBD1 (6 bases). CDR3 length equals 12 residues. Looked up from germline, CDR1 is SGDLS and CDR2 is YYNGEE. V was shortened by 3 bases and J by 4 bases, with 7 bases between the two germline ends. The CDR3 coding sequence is TGTGCCAGCAGCGGAGGGGGAGAGACCCAGTACTTC. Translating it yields CASSGGGETQYF.

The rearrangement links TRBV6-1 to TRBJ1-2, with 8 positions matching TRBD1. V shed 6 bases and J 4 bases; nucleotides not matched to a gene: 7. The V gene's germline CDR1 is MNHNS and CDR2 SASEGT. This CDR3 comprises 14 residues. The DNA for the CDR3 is TGTGCCAGCAGACTTGACAGGGGAAGCTATGGCTACACCTTC. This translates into CASRLDRGSYGYTF.

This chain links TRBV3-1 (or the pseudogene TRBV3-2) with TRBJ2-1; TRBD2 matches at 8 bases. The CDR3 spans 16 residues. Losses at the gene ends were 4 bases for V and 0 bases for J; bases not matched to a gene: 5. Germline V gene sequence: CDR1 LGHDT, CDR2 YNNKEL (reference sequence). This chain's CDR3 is CASSPLTSGSYNEQFF. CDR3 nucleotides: TGTGCCAGCAGCCCCCTTACTAGCGGCTCCTACAATGAGCAGTTCTTC.

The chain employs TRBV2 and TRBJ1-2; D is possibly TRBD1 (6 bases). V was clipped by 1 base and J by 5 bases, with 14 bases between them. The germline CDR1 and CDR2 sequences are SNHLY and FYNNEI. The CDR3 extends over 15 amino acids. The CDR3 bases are TGTGCCAGCAGTGAAGATGGACAGAACCATTATGGCTACACCTTC. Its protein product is CASSEDGQNHYGYTF.

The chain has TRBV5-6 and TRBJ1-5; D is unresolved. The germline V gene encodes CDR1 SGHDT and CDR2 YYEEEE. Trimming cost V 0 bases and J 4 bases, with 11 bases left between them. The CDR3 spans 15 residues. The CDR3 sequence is CASSLVSSGNQPQHF. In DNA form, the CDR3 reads TGTGCCAGCAGCTTGGTATCCTCGGGGAATCAGCCCCAGCATTTT.

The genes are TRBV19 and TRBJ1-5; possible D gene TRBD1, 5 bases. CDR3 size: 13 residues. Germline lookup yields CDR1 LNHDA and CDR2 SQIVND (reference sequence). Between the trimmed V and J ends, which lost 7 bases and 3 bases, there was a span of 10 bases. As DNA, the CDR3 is TGTGCCAGTACCGACAGATACAATCAGCCCCAGCATTTT. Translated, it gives CASTDRYNQPQHF.